This T cell receptor beta chain was recovered during a study of blood T cells in healthy people across ages. Study-wide results and caveats: There were more naive CD4+ cells and higher diversity in long-lived donors than in aged donors.

CDR1 and CDR2 from the germline V gene are MDHEN and SYDVKM. V dropped 5 bases and J dropped 10 bases, with 18 bases sitting between them. The CDR3 extends over 14 amino acids. As for this clonotype: Its matching antigen is unknown.

Then a second PCR, running roughly 7 to 11 cycles, was carried out with a sample-barcoded 5' primer and a J-beta primer mix. Each cDNA molecule received a tag from a template-switch adaptor that had 12 random nucleotides. MiXCR was run by TCRdb on the 5' RACE reads, yielding one entry per CDR3 protein. The top ten hold 13% of the sample, which has approximately 880,000 distinct CDR3 sequences, about 48% seen once. This clonotype was sampled from a man aged 30 to 39 in good health. The specimen was blood. This chain links TRBV28 with TRBJ2-1; D perhaps matches TRBD2 (6 bases). The CDR3 sequence: CASSRRGPPGEQFF. Written as DNA, the CDR3 is TGTGCCAGCAGTCGGCGGGGCCCCCCAGGAGAGCAGTTCTTC.